Reported below is one T cell receptor (beta chain). Its target is unknown. This sample is part of a study of shared clonotypes between healthy human individuals. Study outcomes and limitations: Sampling involved blood alone; tissue repertoires likely differ.

It was on ten immunoSEQ deep assay plates that unsorted PBMC DNA was sequenced. As handled by the study authors: ImmunoSEQ supplied junction-only sequences lacking quality scores, so filtering was different. This table comes from immunoSEQ multiplex PCR, and its TCRdb copy is limited to in-frame clones, with some not included. Clone size and V and J calls were adopted from that table, with D and trimming inferred from the DNA. The sample yields about 490,000 clones, around 80% seen once. Genomic DNA of unsorted samples came from 85 million to 95 million PBMCs. V dropped 6 bases and J dropped 3; count of bases not matched to a gene: 3. This CDR3 comprises 14 residues. In germline, CDR1 is MNHNS, CDR2 SASEGT.

The material sequenced was PBMCs. V is TRBV6-1 and J is TRBJ1-4, with TRBD1 matching over 8 bases. The TCR sequence derives from a woman in her thirties or forties in good health. Some clones in this sample may be carry-over from other donors' samples. As DNA, the CDR3 is TGTGCCAGCAGGACAGGGGTACCTAATGAAAAACTGTTTTTT. Translating gives CASRTGVPNEKLFF.